This section outlines one T cell receptor (beta chain) sequence together with its context. Its antigen is as yet unknown. This sample is part of a study of identifying expanded T cells in peripheral blood. Whole-study results and caveats: Variance in clone template counts between approximately two-week samples significantly increased with total template count across all healthy donors. Over about two and four weeks, about 16.4 and 19 clones changed, versus around 1.3 between replicates.

The CDR3 has 12 residues. V was clipped by 1 base and J by 9 bases, with 8 bases between them. Germline V gene sequence: CDR1 MGHRA, CDR2 YSYEKL. The method was immunoSEQ multiplex PCR; TCRdb's version includes in-frame clones alone and lacks a portion of them. The table has 95,000 or so clones, 75% to 90% seen once. Healthy donors had no documented immune events, such as infections, while sampled. The specimen was blood. This sequence was found in a person aged 18 to 70 in good health. The chain carries TRBV4-1 and TRBJ2-3; D call uncertain. DNA of the CDR3: TGCGCCAGCAGCCAAGCCGTTGGGACGCAGTATTTT. Encoded protein: CASSQAVGTQYF.